The 16 T cell receptor beta chains reported below all come from one sample, sequenced in a study of monozygotic twins with inflammatory bowel disease. No DNA is given; TCRdb re-called the 5' RACE reads and lists each CDR3 protein once. This table holds approximately 45,000 distinct CDR3 sequences. What was sequenced was blood. These receptors all come from a human donor with ulcerative colitis or Crohn's disease, or a healthy co-twin of an affected twin (not recorded which).

The V gene is TRBV4-2, the J gene TRBJ2-2; checking the TCRdb D call of TRBD2 is not possible without DNA. Per the germline V gene, CDR1 is LGHNA and CDR2 is YNFKEQ. This CDR3 has 17 amino acids. The CDR3 here is CASSRLAGGTNTGELFF.

The V and J genes are TRBV20-1 and TRBJ2-3; TCRdb's D gene call, TRBD2, goes unchecked for lack of DNA. Germline assignment: CDR1 DFQATT and CDR2 SNEGSKA (reference sequence). This CDR3 is built from 17 residues. The CDR3 is CSARDLRTPRGTDTQYF.

The chain combines TRBV5-6 with TRBJ2-7; with no DNA, the TCRdb D assignment of TRBD1 cannot be verified. CDR1 and CDR2 (germline): SGHDT, YYEEEE. The CDR3 covers 17 residues. The CDR3 sequence is CASSSTGGASLSYEQYF.

The rearrangement joins TRBV5-1 to TRBJ2-2; TCRdb's assignment of TRBD1 cannot be checked, as there is no DNA. The germline V gene has CDR1 SGHRS and CDR2 YFSETQ. The CDR3 is 16 residues long. The CDR3 loop reads CASSSKDRKNTGELFF.

The J gene is TRBJ2-5, the V gene TRBV12-5. The CDR3 contains 16 residues. Germline loops: CDR1 LGHNT, CDR2 FRNRAP. The CDR3 here is CASAYVPEGNQETQYF.

This rearrangement joins TRBV12-3 or TRBV12-4 to TRBJ1-5; the D gene TCRdb calls, TRBD1, cannot be checked with no DNA. The CDR3 extends over 17 amino acids. CDR3 sequence: CASSFFWTTTSNQPQHF.

This chain connects TRBV7-9 to TRBJ2-7. The germline V gene has CDR1 SEHNR and CDR2 FQNEAQ (reference sequence). This CDR3 region has 12 residues. The CDR3: CASSDHSYEQYF. The full variable domain, in which reference TRBV7-9 and TRBJ2-7 provide the parts outside the CDR3, is DTGVSQNPRHKITKRGQNVTFRCDPISEHNRLYWYRQTLGQGPEFLTYFQNEAQLEKSRLLSDRFSAERPKGSFSTLEIQRTEQGDSAMYLCASSDHSYEQYFGPGTRLTVT.

This chain uses TRBV10-2 with TRBJ2-7; the TCRdb D gene call, TRBD1, has no DNA to confirm it. The CDR3 is 15 amino acids. Germline V gene sequence: CDR1 WSHSY, CDR2 SAAADI. The CDR3 spells CASSGVVRGRYEQYF.

The rearrangement links TRBV27 to TRBJ2-6. CDR1 is MNHEY, CDR2 SMNVEV, per germline (reference sequence). The CDR3 has 13 amino acids. The CDR3 is CASGSSGANVLTF.

The chain is built from TRBV20-1 and TRBJ2-1; TCRdb's D call of TRBD1 is untestable without DNA. The V gene's germline CDR1 is DFQATT and CDR2 SNEGSKA (reference sequence). The CDR3 length is 15 residues. The CDR3 sequence is CSARVRTGIYNEQFF.

The chain has TRBV27 and TRBJ2-1; TCRdb designates TRBD2, a call that cannot be tested without DNA. The length of the CDR3 is 20 residues. Germline CDR1 and CDR2: MNHEY and SMNVEV (reference sequence). CDR3 protein: CASSLGTTSGRAGSYNEQFF.

V is TRBV4-1 and J is TRBJ2-3; TCRdb reports TRBD2, a call that lacks DNA to check it against. Germline V lookup: CDR1 MGHRA, CDR2 YSYEKL. CDR3 size: 15 residues. CDR3 in amino acids: CASSPLAGAADTQYF.

The CDR3 reads CASSPGQGRIQPQHF. This sequence joins TRBV3-1 and TRBJ1-5. Per the germline V gene, CDR1 is LGHDT and CDR2 is YNNKEL (reference sequence). The length of the CDR3 is 15 residues.

The chain combines TRBV27 with TRBJ2-1; no DNA is available, so the TRBD1 call from TCRdb remains unchecked. The CDR3 runs 13 residues. Per germline, CDR1 MNHEY and CDR2 SMNVEV (reference sequence). CDR3 region: CASSFPGHNEQFF.

This sequence joins TRBV4-1 and TRBJ2-1; the D gene TCRdb calls, TRBD1, cannot be checked with no DNA. Germline V CDR1 and CDR2: MGHRA, YSYEKL. The CDR3 spans 18 residues. CDR3 loop: CASSPSTGGLESYNEQFF.

The gene calls are TRBV11-2 and TRBJ2-7; with no DNA, the TCRdb D assignment of TRBD2 cannot be verified. The CDR3 extends over 11 amino acids. Germline V gives CDR1 SGHAT, CDR2 FQNNGV. The CDR3 region is CASSPAGEQYF. The complete variable domain, with remaining parts taken from reference TRBV11-2 and TRBJ2-7, reads EAGVAQSPRYKIIEKRQSVAFWCNPISGHATLYWYQQILGQGPKLLIQFQNNGVVDDSQLPKDRFSAERLKGVDSTLKIQPAKLEDSAVYLCASSPAGEQYFGPGTRLTVT.